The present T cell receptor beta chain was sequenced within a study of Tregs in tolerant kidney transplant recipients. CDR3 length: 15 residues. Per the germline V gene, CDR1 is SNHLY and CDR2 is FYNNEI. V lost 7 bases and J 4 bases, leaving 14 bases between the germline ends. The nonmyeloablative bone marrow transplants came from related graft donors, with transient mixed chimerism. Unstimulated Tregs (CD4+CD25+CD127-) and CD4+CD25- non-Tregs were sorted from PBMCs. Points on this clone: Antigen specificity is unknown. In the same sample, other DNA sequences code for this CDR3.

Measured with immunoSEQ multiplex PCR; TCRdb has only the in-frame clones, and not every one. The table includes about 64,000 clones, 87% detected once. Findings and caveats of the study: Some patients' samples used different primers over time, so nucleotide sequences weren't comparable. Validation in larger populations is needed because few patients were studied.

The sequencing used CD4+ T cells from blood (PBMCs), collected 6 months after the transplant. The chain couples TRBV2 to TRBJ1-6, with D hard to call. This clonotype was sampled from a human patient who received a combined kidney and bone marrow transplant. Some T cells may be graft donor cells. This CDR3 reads CASIGARTYNSPLHF. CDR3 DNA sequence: TGTGCCAGCATAGGAGCCCGTACTTATAATTCACCCCTCCACTTT.